This TCR beta chain stems from a study of siplizumab effects on memory and regulatory T cells. The repertoire was sequenced with immunoSEQ multiplex PCR; TCRdb's copy has only in-frame clones and lacks some. The table has 85,000 to 95,000 clones, approximately 95% seen once; the top ten hold less than 0.4%. The clonotype originates from a human donor in good health. Source material: non-Treg CD4+ T cells sorted from blood.

CDR3 sequence reads: CASSLTIGAFF. The CDR3 DNA is TGTGCCAGCAGCCTTACCATTGGGGCTTTCTTT. The chain joins TRBV7-9 to TRBJ1-1; D not certain. From germline, CDR1 is SEHNR and CDR2 FQNEAQ (reference sequence). CDR3 length: 11 amino acids. With 5 bases removed from V and 11 bases from J, the gap between germline ends came to 12 bases.